Listed here are 5 T cell receptor beta chains from one sample, sequenced in a study of blood T cell repertoires in COVID-19. Measured with immunoSEQ multiplex PCR; TCRdb has only the in-frame clones, and not every one. The sample carries more than 100,000 clones, roughly 79% recorded once. The sequenced material came from peripheral blood. Every receptor here comes from a man aged 65 to 85 with acute or convalescent COVID-19.

This clone was found a few times. The genes are TRBV10-3 and TRBJ1-5; 8 bases are a match to TRBD1. CDR1 and CDR2 (germline): ENHRY, SYGVKD. Trimming at V came to 6 bases and at J to 2 bases, leaving 3 bases not matched to a gene. This CDR3 comprises 14 residues. The CDR3 here is CAIRGTGGNQPQHF. In DNA, the CDR3 is TGTGCCATCAGAGGGACAGGCGGCAATCAGCCCCAGCATTTT.

This chain connects TRBV7-2 to TRBJ2-2; TRBD1 aligns across 9 bases. Losses at the gene ends were 5 bases for V and 2 bases for J; bases not matched to a gene: 3. This CDR3 has 15 residues. CDR1 SGHTA and CDR2 FQGNSA come from the germline V gene. CDR3 bases: TGTGCCAGCAGCCGGGACAGGGTCAACACCGGGGAGCTGTTTTTT. It specifies CASSRDRVNTGELFF.

The chain has TRBV7-2 and TRBJ1-1, with D uncertain. CDR3 length: 14 residues. The V and J ends lost 5 bases and 2 bases respectively, with 12 bases between them. Germline-derived CDR1 and CDR2 are SGHTA and FQGNSA. CDR3 loop: CASSDMTFNTEAFF. The CDR3 DNA is TGTGCCAGCAGCGATATGACTTTTAACACTGAAGCTTTCTTT.

The J gene is TRBJ2-2, the V gene TRBV9, with D possibly matching TRBD1 (5 bases). The V end lost 0 bases, the J end lost 3 bases, and 21 bases lay between the germline ends. The CDR3 consists of 19 residues. Germline assignment: CDR1 SGDLS and CDR2 YYNGEE. The chain's CDR3 is CASSVAGLRSSVDTGELFF. The CDR3 DNA follows: TGTGCCAGCAGCGTAGCAGGGCTACGAAGTTCCGTAGACACCGGGGAGCTGTTTTTT.

The chain employs TRBV4-2 and TRBJ2-7, with D unclear. This CDR3 comprises 17 residues. Per germline, CDR1 LGHNA and CDR2 YNFKEQ. The V end lost 0 bases, the J end lost 3 bases, and 18 bases lay between the germline ends. The CDR3 protein is CASSQDTLTAHFYEQYF. The CDR3 DNA reads TGTGCCAGCAGCCAAGATACTCTAACAGCTCACTTCTACGAGCAGTACTTC.